The entry below describes one T cell receptor beta chain. The antigen it recognizes is unknown. Base quality data are lacking; no much larger clone is found one base away. The donors were healthy, HIV-negative adults who had no recently reported acute infections or vaccinations. Only Caucasian adults living in Nashville, Tennessee, USA were represented among the donors. The CD8 memory samples were a combination of magnetically selected CD45RO+ cells and CCR7-negative CD45RA+ effector memory (TemRA) cells. Blood was obtained by leukapheresis, after which PBMCs were separated by Ficoll-Histopaque density gradient centrifugation and cryopreserved in liquid nitrogen vapor phase. Analytical flow cytometry was used to check the purity and quantity of each magnetically sorted T cell population. Genomic DNA was isolated from each sorted fraction and quantified by UV absorbance on a Nanodrop 2000c. Using the deep immunoSEQ assay, multiplex PCR amplified TCR CDR3 regions from genomic DNA. For each cell subset, the extracted genomic DNA was distributed evenly across all wells of several immunoSEQ 96-well plates, and each plate served as one replicate. Each replicate PCR for sorted subsets received roughly 200 ng genomic DNA, equal to some 32,000 T cell genomes. Purified libraries were quantified with a Qubit 3.0 fluorometer, sized on a Bioanalyzer 2100, and re-quantified with the KAPA Library Quantification kit. Every immunoSEQ 96-well plate was sequenced on a separate single-read 150-cycle Illumina NextSeq 550 flow cell. As for how the authors treated the data: The immunoSEQ output contained only junctional sequences without quality scores, so filtering could not match that applied to full-length reads. Sequences were annotated with PyIR, a Python wrapper for IgBLAST v1.9, using IMGT germline references to assign V/J genes and CDR3. Any read was removed if the V/J assignment was weak (E-value above 1e-6), the CDR3 was missing, or the read contained stop codons, out-of-frame junctions, or ambiguous translated residues. V3J clonotypes were defined as sequences sharing the same inferred V gene, J gene, and CDR3 amino acid sequence. The percentage overlap between two repertoires was calculated by dividing the number of shared unique clonotypes by the size of the smaller repertoire. Richness of each repertoire was evaluated using RTK rarefaction, the Chao1 estimator, and Recon v2.1 estimates of unobserved clonotypes. OLGA was used to compute generation probabilities for all TCRbeta clonotypes that the gDNA method yielded from four donors. Held by TCRdb, this immuneACCESS table contains in-frame sequences only and omits some clones. Under half of the omission traces to an unresolved V gene where checked; the cause of the rest is unknown. The D gene and trimming were derived from the DNA, and the V and J assignments and clone size from that table. The sample table shows roughly 660,000 clones, and around 91% are seen once. The ten top clones hold about a third of the sample.

The data originate from a study of shared clonotypes between healthy human individuals (dated by TCRdb to 2018 to 2020). Regarding the complete study: The cohort included a few men and a couple of women between 18 and 49 years of age. For each donor, CD4 naive and CD4 memory were each given three plates, CD8 naive was given two plates, and CD8 memory was given one plate. To estimate repertoire size and how much clonotype sharing occurs between individuals, the study deeply sequenced the blood TCR repertoires of about 5 healthy adults. To increase sequencing depth and limit assay-specific biases, TCR repertoire library preparation and sequencing were carried out by different laboratories using diverse techniques. Leukapheresis yielded between about 0.94 and 9.5 billion PBMCs per donor. Study-wide findings and limitations: Because the study included a small number of donors, the genetic and exposure-history diversity represented was limited. Pairwise subsampling indicated that sequencing depth was expected to affect the degree of clonotype sharing among donors. Across several donors, approximately 5% of naive CD4, approximately 3.6% of naive CD8, 2% to 2.5% of memory CD4, and roughly 0.41% of memory CD8 clonotypes were shared. Sampling was restricted to blood, and TCR repertoires in tissue are likely to differ from TCR repertoires in blood. Rarefaction of sorted-subset datasets indicated incomplete sequencing despite the large sequencing depth. Higher generation probabilities were observed for clonotypes shared by all four sorted-subset donors than for non-shared clonotypes. Naive subsets generally had larger estimated clonotype richness than memory subsets.

V gives up 8 bases and J gives up 0 bases, and the segment between their germline ends measures 11 bases. Via the germline V gene, CDR1 is MDHEN and CDR2 SYDVKM. Taken from cysteine to phenylalanine, the CDR3 has 13 residues. Only the CDR3 DNA is retained, 39 bases long and in frame from the first base. The sequence links TRBV28 to TRBJ2-7, and possibly TRBD2, on 5 matching bases. The specimen was memory CD8+ T cells from PBMCs. The cell subset or site label, as the study defines it: CD45RO+ cells pooled with CCR7-negative TemRA cells. This TCR derives from a man aged 18-30 years in good health. Some clones in this sample may be carry-over from other donors' samples. This receptor carries the CDR3 CASRLGSSYEQYF. The DNA is TGTGCCAGCCGGCTGGGGAGCTCCTACGAGCAGTACTTC.